This T cell receptor beta chain was identified in a study of cytomegalovirus exposure and HLA in healthy donors. The CDR3 totals 14 residues. Looked up from germline, CDR1 is MNHNY and CDR2 is SVGAGI (reference sequence). V was trimmed by 0 bases and J by 3 bases, leaving 8 bases between them. PCR employed 60 Vbeta and 13 Jbeta primers. Sequencing was performed with immunoSEQ multiplex PCR; in TCRdb, only in-frame clones are kept and a portion is missing. The sample carries approximately 300,000 clones, approximately 84% recorded once. Donors were ostensibly healthy at sampling, although undocumented immune exposures were probable. Study-level results: TCR association rates varied by HLA locus in a later analysis, with DRB1 highest and HLA-C lowest. Presence/absence analyses treated sequencing depth as roughly uniform across donors.

On this clone: Its antigen is not identified.

The clonotype originates from a woman between 40 and 50 years old in good health and CMV-seropositive. This chain links TRBV6-6 with TRBJ1-1; D unclear. The material sequenced was PBMCs. The CDR3 nucleotides read TGTGCCAGCAGTTACTCGAACGGGTACACTGAAGCTTTCTTT. It specifies CASSYSNGYTEAFF.